The clone carrying this T cell receptor (beta chain) was recorded at least ten times. Antigen specificity is unknown. The CDR3 contains 14 residues. Unmatched junction bases numbered 5, after V lost 2 bases and J lost 8 bases. The germline CDR1 and CDR2 sequences are SGHTA and FQGTGA. TCRdb called the 5' RACE reads again in MiXCR, with one record for every CDR3 protein. The sample lists about 64,000 distinct CDR3 sequences; about 20% were seen once. Findings of the study overall: Tumor memory CD4+ T cell TCR gene usage was found to cluster with blood and lymph node memory CD4+ cells and with lymph node naive CD4+ cells.

This sequence was found in a female donor with breast cancer. The specimen was memory CD4+ T cells sorted from a lymph node. Subset of the sample: memory CD4+ T cells, CD4+CD45RO+CD25-. The genes are TRBV7-3 and TRBJ2-2, with 7 bases fitting TRBD2. The CDR3 sequence: CASSLAGVAGELFF. For the CDR3, the DNA is TGTGCCAGCAGCTTAGCGGGAGTGGCTGGGGAGCTGTTTTTT. Using reference TRBV7-3 and TRBJ2-2 for the parts outside the CDR3, the full variable domain is GAGVSQTPSNKVTEKGKYVELRCDPISGHTALYWYRQSLGQGPEFLIYFQGTGAADDSGLPNDRFFAVRPEGSVSTLKIQRTERGDSAVYLCASSLAGVAGELFFGEGSRLTVL.